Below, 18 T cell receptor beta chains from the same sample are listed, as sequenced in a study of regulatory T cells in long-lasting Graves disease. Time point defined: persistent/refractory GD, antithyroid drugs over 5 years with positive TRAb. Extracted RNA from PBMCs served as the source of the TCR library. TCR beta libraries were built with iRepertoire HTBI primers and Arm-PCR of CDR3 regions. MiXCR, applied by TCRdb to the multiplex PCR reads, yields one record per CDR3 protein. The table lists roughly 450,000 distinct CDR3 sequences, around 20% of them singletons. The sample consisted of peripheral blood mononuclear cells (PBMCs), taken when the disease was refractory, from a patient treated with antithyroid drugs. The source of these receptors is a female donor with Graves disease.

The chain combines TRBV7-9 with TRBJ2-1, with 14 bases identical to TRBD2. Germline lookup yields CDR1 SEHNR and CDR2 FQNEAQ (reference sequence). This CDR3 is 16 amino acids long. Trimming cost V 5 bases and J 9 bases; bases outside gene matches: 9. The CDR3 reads CASSPGTSGRGSEQFF. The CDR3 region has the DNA TGTGCCAGCAGCCCCGGGACTAGCGGGAGAGGCAGTGAGCAGTTCTTC.

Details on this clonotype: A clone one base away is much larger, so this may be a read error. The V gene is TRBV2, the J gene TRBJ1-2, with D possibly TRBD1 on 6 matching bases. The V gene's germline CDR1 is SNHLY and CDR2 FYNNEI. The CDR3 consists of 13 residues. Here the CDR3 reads CASKGDTTYGYAF. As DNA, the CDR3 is TGTGCCAGCAAGGGGGACACCACCTATGGCTACGCCTTC.

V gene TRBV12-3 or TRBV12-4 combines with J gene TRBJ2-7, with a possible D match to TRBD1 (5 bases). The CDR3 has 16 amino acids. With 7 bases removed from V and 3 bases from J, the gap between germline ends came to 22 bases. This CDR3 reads CASTLAGARADYEQYF. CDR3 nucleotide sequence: TGTGCCAGCACCTTGGCTGGGGCCAGGGCAGACTACGAGCAGTACTTC.

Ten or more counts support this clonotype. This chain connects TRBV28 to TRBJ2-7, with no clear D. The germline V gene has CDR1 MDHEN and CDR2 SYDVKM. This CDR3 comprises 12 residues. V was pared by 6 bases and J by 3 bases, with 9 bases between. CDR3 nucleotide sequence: TGTGCCAGCAGCTTCCTAGACTACGAGCAGTACTTC. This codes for CASSFLDYEQYF.

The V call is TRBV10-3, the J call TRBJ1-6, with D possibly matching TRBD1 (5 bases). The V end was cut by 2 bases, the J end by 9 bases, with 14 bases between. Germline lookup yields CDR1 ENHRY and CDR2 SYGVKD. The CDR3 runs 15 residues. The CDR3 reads CAISERDPKSSPLHF. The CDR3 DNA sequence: TGTGCCATCAGTGAGCGGGACCCCAAGAGTTCACCCCTCCACTTT.

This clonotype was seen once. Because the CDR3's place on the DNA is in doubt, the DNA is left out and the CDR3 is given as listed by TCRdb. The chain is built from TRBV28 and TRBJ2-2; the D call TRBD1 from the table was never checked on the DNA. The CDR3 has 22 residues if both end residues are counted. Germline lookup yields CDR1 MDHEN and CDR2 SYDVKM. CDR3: CASSFPDTGEQYFGPGTGELFF.

The DNA for the CDR3 is TGCGCCAGCAGCCAAGTAGCAGCCCTCTATGGCTACACCTTC. It translates to CASSQVAALYGYTF. The genes are TRBV4-1 and TRBJ1-2; D not resolved. The germline gives CDR1 MGHRA, CDR2 YSYEKL. The ends were cut back, 1 base at V and 4 bases at J, with 10 bases in the middle. This CDR3 is built from 14 residues.

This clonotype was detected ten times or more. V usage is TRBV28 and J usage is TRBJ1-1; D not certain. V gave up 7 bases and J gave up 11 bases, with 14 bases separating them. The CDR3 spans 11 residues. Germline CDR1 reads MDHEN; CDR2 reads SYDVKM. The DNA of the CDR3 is TGTGCCAGCACTTCCTGGGCCGGGGCTTTCTTT. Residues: CASTSWAGAFF.

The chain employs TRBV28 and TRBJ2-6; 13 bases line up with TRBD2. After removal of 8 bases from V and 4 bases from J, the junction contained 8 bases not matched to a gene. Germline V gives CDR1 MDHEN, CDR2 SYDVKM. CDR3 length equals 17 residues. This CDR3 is CASGLGLAGRGANVLTF. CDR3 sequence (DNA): TGTGCCAGCGGCCTGGGACTAGCGGGGAGAGGGGCCAACGTCCTGACTTTC.

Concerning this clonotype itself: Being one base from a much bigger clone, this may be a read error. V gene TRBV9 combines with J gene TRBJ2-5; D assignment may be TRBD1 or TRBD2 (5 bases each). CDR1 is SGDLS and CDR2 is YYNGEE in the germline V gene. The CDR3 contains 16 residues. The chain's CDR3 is CASSPEGGPRGEIQYF. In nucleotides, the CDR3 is TGTGCCAGCAGCCCAGAAGGAGGTCCTAGGGGCGAGATCCAGTACTTC. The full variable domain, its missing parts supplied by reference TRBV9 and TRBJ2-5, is DSGVTQTPKHLITATGQRVTLRCSPRSGDLSVYWYQQSLDQGLQFLIQYYNGEERAKGNILERFSAQQFPDLHSELNLSSLELGDSALYFCASSPEGGPRGEIQYFGPGTRLLVL.

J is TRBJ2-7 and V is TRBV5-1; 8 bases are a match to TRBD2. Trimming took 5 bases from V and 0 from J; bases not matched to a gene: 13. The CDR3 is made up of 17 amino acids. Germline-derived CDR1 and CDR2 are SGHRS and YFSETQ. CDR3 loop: CASRQPTSGSLSYEQYF. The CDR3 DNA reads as TGCGCCAGCAGGCAGCCCACGAGCGGGAGCCTCTCCTACGAGCAGTACTTC.

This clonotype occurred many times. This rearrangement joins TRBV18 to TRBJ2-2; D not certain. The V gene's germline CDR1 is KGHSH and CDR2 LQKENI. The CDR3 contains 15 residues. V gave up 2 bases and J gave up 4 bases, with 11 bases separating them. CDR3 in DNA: TGTGCCAGCTCACCATCACCACCCCCCACCGGGGAGCTGTTTTTT. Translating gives CASSPSPPPTGELFF.

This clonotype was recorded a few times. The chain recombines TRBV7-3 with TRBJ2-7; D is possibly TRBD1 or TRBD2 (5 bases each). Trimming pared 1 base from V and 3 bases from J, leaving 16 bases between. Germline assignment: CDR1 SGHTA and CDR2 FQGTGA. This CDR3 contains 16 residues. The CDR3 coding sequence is TGTGCCAGCAGCTTAAAACCTCGGGACGGACACTACGAGCAGTACTTC. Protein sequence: CASSLKPRDGHYEQYF.

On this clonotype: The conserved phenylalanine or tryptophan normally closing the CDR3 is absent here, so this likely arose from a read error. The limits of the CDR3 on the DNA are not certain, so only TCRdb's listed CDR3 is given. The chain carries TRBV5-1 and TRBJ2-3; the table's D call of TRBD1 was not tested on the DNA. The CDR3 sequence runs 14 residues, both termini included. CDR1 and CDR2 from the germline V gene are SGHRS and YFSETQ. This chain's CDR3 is CASSLERGGMRKYL.

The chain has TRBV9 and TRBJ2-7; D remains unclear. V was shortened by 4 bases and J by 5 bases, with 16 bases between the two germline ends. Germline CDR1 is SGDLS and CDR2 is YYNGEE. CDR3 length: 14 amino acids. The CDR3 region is CASSPSGLVNEQYF. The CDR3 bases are TGTGCCAGCAGCCCTAGTGGGCTAGTGAACGAGCAGTACTTC.

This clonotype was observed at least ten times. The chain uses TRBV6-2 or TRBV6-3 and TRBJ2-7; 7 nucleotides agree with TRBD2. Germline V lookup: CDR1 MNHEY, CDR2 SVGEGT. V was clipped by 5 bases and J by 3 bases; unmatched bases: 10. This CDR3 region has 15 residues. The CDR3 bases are TGTGCCAGCAGTGCGGCTAGCGGATATCTCTACGAGCAGTACTTC. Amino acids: CASSAASGYLYEQYF.

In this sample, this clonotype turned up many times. The DNA of the CDR3 is TGTGCCAGCAGCAACCCAGGGGACTACGAGCAGTACTTC. Amino acids: CASSNPGDYEQYF. J is TRBJ2-7 and V is TRBV6-1; maybe TRBD1 (6 bases). CDR1 is MNHNS and CDR2 is SASEGT in the germline V gene. V was clipped by 6 bases and J by 3 bases, with 12 bases between them. The CDR3 runs 13 residues.

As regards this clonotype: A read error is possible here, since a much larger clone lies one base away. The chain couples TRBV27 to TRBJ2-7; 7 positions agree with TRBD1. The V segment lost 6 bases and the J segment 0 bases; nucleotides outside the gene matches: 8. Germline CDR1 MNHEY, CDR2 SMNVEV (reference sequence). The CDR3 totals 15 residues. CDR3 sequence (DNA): TGTGCCAGCAGCTATCGACAGGGTCCCTCCTACGAGCAGTACTTC. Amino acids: CASSYRQGPSYEQYF.